A selection of T cell receptor beta chains follows, all from one sample in a study of T-cell memory formation after mild COVID-19. Each CDR3 protein is one row after TCRdb ran MiXCR on the 5' RACE reads. The sample lists around 300,000 distinct CDR3 sequences, roughly 13% occurring once. The specimen sequenced was PBMCs or a T cell subset sorted from them (not recorded which). Receptors were obtained from a man aged 18 to 35 who had mild COVID-19 (a few samples of this study predate the infection). Cell type and time point are not known. CDR3s include the opening cysteine and the closing phenylalanine or tryptophan. A D gene is named only where the DNA matches it firmly. Clone size appears in some rows only: once, few, many, or a class for an expanded clone.

TRBV19	.	TRBJ2-2	.	TGTGCCAGTAGTTATCTTGTCGGGCAGGGCACCGTGGAGCTGTTTTTT	CASSYLVGQGTVELFF
TRBV7-2	few	TRBJ1-6	.	TGTGCCAGCAGCCCCATCCCGACGGCTTCGGCCCTCCACTTT	CASSPIPTASALHF
TRBV12-3/TRBV12-4	few	TRBJ2-1	.	TGTGCCAGCAGTTTAGGGCCTATGGAGCAGTTCTTC	CASSLGPMEQFF
TRBV7-2	few	TRBJ2-5	.	TGTGCCAGCAGCTTAATGGCCCAAGAGACCCAGTACTTC	CASSLMAQETQYF
TRBV12-3/TRBV12-4	few	TRBJ1-1	.	TGTGCCAGCAGTCTCAACTCGGGAGGCACTGAAGCTTTCTTT	CASSLNSGGTEAFF
TRBV12-3/TRBV12-4	.	TRBJ1-5	.	TGTGCCAGCGGCCGAAGTGAGGGAGGCAATCAGCCCCAGCATTTT	CASGRSEGGNQPQHF
TRBV6-1	.	TRBJ2-7	TRBD2	TGTGCCAGCAGTGAAGGGCCTAGCGGGATCTACGAGCAGTACTTC	CASSEGPSGIYEQYF
TRBV4-3	few	TRBJ1-2	.	TGCGCCAGCAGCCAACAGGGTTTCAGGGGCTACACCTTC	CASSQQGFRGYTF
TRBV18	few	TRBJ1-1	.	TGTGCCAGCTCACCGGCGGCGGTGGGCACTGAAGCTTTCTTT	CASSPAAVGTEAFF
TRBV12-3/TRBV12-4	.	TRBJ1-3	.	TGTGCCAGCAGTTTGGAGGCGCTCCGCTCTGGAAACACCATATATTTT	CASSLEALRSGNTIYF
TRBV2	.	TRBJ2-5	.	TGTGCCAGCAGTATCCTCCGGGGCGGGAACCAAGAGACCCAGTACTTC	CASSILRGGNQETQYF
TRBV4-1	many	TRBJ2-1	TRBD2	TGCGCCAGCAGCCAAGATCCGGGACTAGCGGGGGGCCTTCCGTTCTTC	CASSQDPGLAGGLPFF
TRBV5-1	many	TRBJ2-7	.	TGCGCCAGCAGCCGGGGCTCCTACGAGCAGTACTTC	CASSRGSYEQYF
TRBV5-1	.	TRBJ1-1	TRBD1	TGCGCCAGCAGCCATGAGCCGGGGGGACAGGGTAACACTGAAGCTTTCTTT	CASSHEPGGQGNTEAFF
TRBV11-2	few	TRBJ1-2	.	TGTGCCAGCAGCTTAGTGGGGCAGCTCTATGGCTACACCTTC	CASSLVGQLYGYTF
TRBV6-4	.	TRBJ1-2	.	TGTGCCAGCAGTGCGGACGGGGGTTGGTATGGCTACACCTTC	CASSADGGWYGYTF
TRBV6-2/TRBV6-3	.	TRBJ1-2	.	TGTGCCAGCATTCTACGGGACTCCAATCCCCAGAGGGGCTACACCTTC	CASILRDSNPQRGYTF
TRBV7-8	.	TRBJ1-2	.	TGTGCCAGCAGCTTAGCGAGGGCAGGTCGGGGGAGAAACTATGGCTACACCTTC	CASSLARAGRGRNYGYTF
TRBV5-6	.	TRBJ2-3	.	TGTGCCAGCAGCTTGGCCCCGGGAACCACAGATACGCAGTATTTT	CASSLAPGTTDTQYF
TRBV3-1	.	TRBJ2-1	.	TGTGCCAGCAGCCAAGATCAATGGAGAACGGGCGAGCAGTTCTTC	CASSQDQWRTGEQFF
TRBV7-8	few	TRBJ2-7	.	TGTGCCAGCAGCTTTCGTCCAGGACCCGAGCAGTACTTC	CASSFRPGPEQYF
TRBV3-1	.	TRBJ2-3	TRBD2	TGTGCCAGCAGCCTTAGCGGGGGGGCCCGCACAGATACGCAGTATTTT	CASSLSGGARTDTQYF
TRBV5-1	.	TRBJ2-2	.	TGCGCCAGCAGCTTGGCCGTAGGGGTCGGGGAGCTGTTTTTT	CASSLAVGVGELFF
TRBV5-4	once	TRBJ2-5	TRBD2	TGTGCCAGCAGCTTGGATCCACAGCGGGGTATGGAGACCCAGTACTTC	CASSLDPQRGMETQYF
TRBV5-1	few	TRBJ1-4	.	TGCGCCAGCAGCTTGGTACCAACAACTAATGAAAAACTGTTTTTT	CASSLVPTTNEKLFF
TRBV6-2/TRBV6-3	.	TRBJ2-2	TRBD2	TGTGCCAGCAGTATGGGAGCGGGGGCCCTTATCGGGGAGCTGTTTTTT	CASSMGAGALIGELFF
TRBV11-2	many	TRBJ2-1	TRBD2	TGTGCCAGCAGCTTGAGCGGGGTTTACAATGAGCAGTTCTTC	CASSLSGVYNEQFF
TRBV5-4	.	TRBJ1-5	.	TGTGCCAGCAGCTTGTACGGGGTTGGCAATCAGCCCCAGCATTTT	CASSLYGVGNQPQHF
TRBV12-3/TRBV12-4	many	TRBJ2-2	.	TGTGCCAGCAGTTTAGAACCCGGGGAGCTGTTTTTT	CASSLEPGELFF
TRBV4-2	few	TRBJ1-5	.	TGTGCCAGCAGCCAAGCGGGGGAGAGCAATCAGCCCCAGCATTTT	CASSQAGESNQPQHF
TRBV28	.	TRBJ2-5	.	TGTGCCAGCAGTTTACGACAGGTATCCGAGACCCAGTACTTC	CASSLRQVSETQYF
TRBV7-6	few	TRBJ2-7	.	TGTGCCAGCAGCTACGGACCCGGTTACGAGCAGTACTTC	CASSYGPGYEQYF
TRBV7-2	.	TRBJ2-3	TRBD2	TGTGCCAGCAGCCCTCGGGAGGGGGCAGATACGCAGTATTTT	CASSPREGADTQYF
TRBV24-1	.	TRBJ2-5	.	TGTGCCACCAGTACCCAGGGCCGCCTAGGAGAGACCCAGTACTTC	CATSTQGRLGETQYF
TRBV7-3	few	TRBJ2-3	.	TGTGCCAGCGGGAGTACAAACACAGATACGCAGTATTTT	CASGSTNTDTQYF
TRBV20-1	few	TRBJ1-2	.	TGCAGTGCTAGGGGAGCTGGCTACACCTTC	CSARGAGYTF
TRBV5-1	.	TRBJ1-1	.	TGCGCCAGCAGCTTGGCCGGGAGACAAGGAGCTTTCTTT	CASSLAGRQGAFF
TRBV18	.	TRBJ2-6	TRBD1	TGTGCCAGCTCACTGGACAGGGCTGTGGCCAACGTCCTGACTTTC	CASSLDRAVANVLTF
TRBV10-3	.	TRBJ2-7	.	TGTGCCATCAGGGTACAGGACGAGCAGTACTTC	CAIRVQDEQYF
TRBV20-1	.	TRBJ2-5	.	TGCAGTGCTACATATGCGGGGCAAGAGACCCAGTACTTC	CSATYAGQETQYF
TRBV7-9	few	TRBJ1-4	TRBD1	TGTGCCAGCGGACCCCGGGGACAGGGAAATGAAAAACTGTTTTTT	CASGPRGQGNEKLFF
TRBV5-4	few	TRBJ2-7	.	TGTGCCAGCAGCTTGGCCCGAACCTACGAGCAGTACTTC	CASSLARTYEQYF
TRBV29-1	.	TRBJ2-1	TRBD1	TGCAGCGTTGAATGGCAGGGGGTCTACAATGAGCAGTTCTTC	CSVEWQGVYNEQFF
TRBV6-2/TRBV6-3	many	TRBJ2-5	TRBD2	TGTGCCAGCAGCCGTCTCGGGCGGGGGACCCAAGAGACCCAGTACTTC	CASSRLGRGTQETQYF
TRBV24-1	.	TRBJ2-1	TRBD1	TGTGCCACCAGTGATTTGCAGGGACAGGGGTTAGTCTTC	CATSDLQGQGLVF
TRBV12-3/TRBV12-4	.	TRBJ1-2	TRBD1	TGTGCCAGCAGAATGACAGGGGGCAACTATGGCTACACCTTC	CASRMTGGNYGYTF